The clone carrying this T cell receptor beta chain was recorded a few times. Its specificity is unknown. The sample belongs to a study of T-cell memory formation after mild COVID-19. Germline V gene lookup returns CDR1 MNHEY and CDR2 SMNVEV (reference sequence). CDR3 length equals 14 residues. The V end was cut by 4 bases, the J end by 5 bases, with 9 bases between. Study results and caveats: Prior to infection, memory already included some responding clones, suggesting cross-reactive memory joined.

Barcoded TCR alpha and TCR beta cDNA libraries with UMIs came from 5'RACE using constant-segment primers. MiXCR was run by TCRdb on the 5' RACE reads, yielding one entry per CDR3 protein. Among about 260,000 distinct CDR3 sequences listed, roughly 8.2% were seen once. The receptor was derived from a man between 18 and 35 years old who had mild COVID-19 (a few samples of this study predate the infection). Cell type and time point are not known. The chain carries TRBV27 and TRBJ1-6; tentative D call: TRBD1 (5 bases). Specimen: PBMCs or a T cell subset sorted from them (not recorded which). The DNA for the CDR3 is TGTGCCAGCAGTTCGTGGGGGGATAATTCACCCCTCCACTTT. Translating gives CASSSWGDNSPLHF.